A selection of T cell receptor beta chains follows, all from one sample in a study of low-dose radiotherapy and immunotherapy resistance in tumors. TCRdb called the reads again in MiXCR, with one record for every CDR3 protein. The sample carries about 89,000 distinct CDR3 sequences, more than 8% recorded once. Specimen: PBMCs, collected before treatment. These receptors were taken from a male donor with prostate cancer. CDR3s include the opening cysteine and the closing phenylalanine or tryptophan. The order of the fields is V gene, CDR3 length, clone size, D gene, J gene, CDR3 protein, CDR3 DNA. D genes are given only for firm matches. Not all rows give a size; the values are once, few, many and, for expanded clones, a class.

v_call: TRBV12-3/TRBV12-4; cdr3_length: 17; clone_size: many; d_call: TRBD2; j_call: TRBJ2-5; cdr3_aa: CASTRSRTSPTMETQYF; cdr3_nt: TGTGCCAGCACCCGAAGCCGGACTAGCCCGACGATGGAGACCCAGTACTTC
v_call: TRBV12-3/TRBV12-4; cdr3_length: 16; clone_size: many; d_call: TRBD1; j_call: TRBJ1-6; cdr3_aa: CASSLGGQGNNSPLHF; cdr3_nt: TGTGCCAGCAGTTTAGGAGGACAGGGCAATAATTCACCCCTCCACTTT
v_call: TRBV2; cdr3_length: 15; clone_size: many; d_call: TRBD1; j_call: TRBJ2-2; cdr3_aa: CASRAGTGWTGELFF; cdr3_nt: TGTGCCAGCAGGGCCGGGACAGGGTGGACCGGGGAGCTGTTTTTT
v_call: TRBV7-2; cdr3_length: 15; clone_size: many; d_call: .; j_call: TRBJ2-2; cdr3_aa: CASSLAQTGYGELFF; cdr3_nt: TGTGCCAGCAGCTTAGCACAAACAGGGTACGGGGAGCTGTTTTTT
v_call: TRBV7-9; cdr3_length: 11; clone_size: many; d_call: .; j_call: TRBJ1-2; cdr3_aa: CASSDREGYTF; cdr3_nt: TGTGCCAGCAGCGATCGGGAGGGCTACACCTTC
v_call: TRBV7-2; cdr3_length: 16; clone_size: many; d_call: TRBD1; j_call: TRBJ2-1; cdr3_aa: CASSSPTGTGTNEQFF; cdr3_nt: TGTGCCAGCAGCTCGCCCACCGGGACAGGGACAAATGAGCAGTTCTTC
v_call: TRBV5-8; cdr3_length: 15; clone_size: many; d_call: TRBD1; j_call: TRBJ2-7; cdr3_aa: CASSAGQGSAYEQYF; cdr3_nt: TGTGCCAGCAGCGCAGGACAGGGTTCAGCCTACGAGCAGTACTTC
v_call: TRBV28; cdr3_length: 15; clone_size: many; d_call: TRBD1; j_call: TRBJ2-5; cdr3_aa: CASSLPGQAAETQYF; cdr3_nt: TGTGCCAGCAGTCTACCGGGACAGGCCGCGGAGACCCAGTACTTC
v_call: TRBV28; cdr3_length: 17; clone_size: .; d_call: .; j_call: TRBJ1-2; cdr3_aa: CASRDGGGGPTNYGYTF; cdr3_nt: TGTGCCAGCAGGGACGGGGGCGGGGGCCCTACCAACTATGGCTACACCTTC
v_call: TRBV19; cdr3_length: 15; clone_size: .; d_call: .; j_call: TRBJ2-3; cdr3_aa: CASSIVADSTDTQYF; cdr3_nt: TGTGCCAGTAGTATTGTTGCGGATAGCACAGATACGCAGTATTTT
v_call: TRBV5-1; cdr3_length: 14; clone_size: many; d_call: .; j_call: TRBJ1-2; cdr3_aa: CASSKDGANYGYTF; cdr3_nt: TGCGCCAGCAGCAAGGACGGAGCTAACTATGGCTACACCTTC
v_call: TRBV19; cdr3_length: 14; clone_size: many; d_call: .; j_call: TRBJ1-5; cdr3_aa: CASSTIGGNQPQHF; cdr3_nt: TGTGCCAGTAGCACAATTGGAGGCAATCAGCCCCAGCATTTT
v_call: TRBV28; cdr3_length: 16; clone_size: many; d_call: .; j_call: TRBJ1-6; cdr3_aa: CASSSDSRAYNSPLHF; cdr3_nt: TGTGCCAGCAGCTCCGATTCGAGGGCCTATAATTCACCCCTCCACTTT
v_call: TRBV4-1; cdr3_length: 18; clone_size: many; d_call: TRBD2; j_call: TRBJ2-7; cdr3_aa: CASSQAGSGSSHLYEQYF; cdr3_nt: TGCGCCAGCAGCCAAGCCGGTAGCGGGAGTTCCCATCTCTACGAGCAGTACTTC
v_call: TRBV20-1; cdr3_length: 13; clone_size: many; d_call: .; j_call: TRBJ2-5; cdr3_aa: CSARGDTQETQYF; cdr3_nt: TGCAGTGCTAGGGGGGACACCCAAGAGACCCAGTACTTC
v_call: TRBV28; cdr3_length: 14; clone_size: many; d_call: .; j_call: TRBJ2-7; cdr3_aa: CASSPPGLDYEQYF; cdr3_nt: TGTGCCAGCAGTCCGCCGGGACTCGACTACGAGCAGTACTTC
v_call: TRBV20-1; cdr3_length: 15; clone_size: many; d_call: TRBD1; j_call: TRBJ2-5; cdr3_aa: CSARPGQGARETQYF; cdr3_nt: TGCAGTGCTAGACCAGGACAGGGGGCGCGAGAGACCCAGTACTTC
v_call: TRBV12-3/TRBV12-4; cdr3_length: 15; clone_size: many; d_call: .; j_call: TRBJ2-1; cdr3_aa: CASSNTGGAYNEQFF; cdr3_nt: TGTGCCAGCAGCAACACAGGGGGGGCCTACAATGAGCAGTTCTTC
v_call: TRBV5-4; cdr3_length: 16; clone_size: many; d_call: TRBD1; j_call: TRBJ2-5; cdr3_aa: CASSSGTGGSQETQYF; cdr3_nt: TGTGCCAGCAGCTCAGGGACAGGGGGTTCTCAAGAGACCCAGTACTTC
v_call: TRBV27; cdr3_length: 14; clone_size: many; d_call: .; j_call: TRBJ2-2; cdr3_aa: CASSPTGRAGELFF; cdr3_nt: TGTGCCAGCAGTCCTACCGGAAGAGCCGGGGAGCTGTTTTTT
v_call: TRBV5-3; cdr3_length: 15; clone_size: many; d_call: TRBD1; j_call: TRBJ2-1; cdr3_aa: CASSLEQGVWNEQFF; cdr3_nt: TGTGCCAGCAGCTTGGAACAGGGGGTTTGGAATGAGCAGTTCTTC
v_call: TRBV6-8; cdr3_length: 14; clone_size: many; d_call: TRBD1; j_call: TRBJ2-7; cdr3_aa: CASRAGQGWYEQYF; cdr3_nt: TGTGCCAGCAGGGCGGGACAGGGTTGGTACGAGCAGTACTTC
v_call: TRBV11-2; cdr3_length: 15; clone_size: many; d_call: TRBD1; j_call: TRBJ1-2; cdr3_aa: CASSLLQGKGFGYTF; cdr3_nt: TGTGCCAGCAGCTTACTACAGGGGAAGGGCTTTGGCTACACCTTC